The following is a T cell receptor (beta chain) sequence with its context. This table comes from immunoSEQ multiplex PCR, and its TCRdb copy is limited to in-frame clones, with some not included. Among 75,000 to 100,000 clones listed, 85% to 95% were seen once. The sample originates from a study of T cell responses to AZD1222 COVID-19 vaccine. Germline-derived CDR1 and CDR2 are SGHVS and FQNEAQ. This CDR3 has 19 residues. V dropped 5 bases and J dropped 6 bases, with 29 bases sitting between them. Sequencing used peripheral blood, obtained on day 0 of AZD1222 vaccination. The source is an adult in good health. The V gene is TRBV7-8, the J gene TRBJ2-1; D tentatively reads TRBD1 or TRBD2 (5 bases each). Here the CDR3 reads CASSPPGARGRIRVNEQFF. The DNA for the CDR3 is TGTGCCAGCAGCCCACCCGGGGCTCGGGGCCGGATTCGTGTCAATGAGCAGTTCTTC.